This T cell receptor beta chain stems from a study of blood T cell repertoires in COVID-19. The CDR3 is 15 amino acids. The V gene end was trimmed by 7 bases and the J gene end by 2 bases; junction bases not matched to a gene: 8. Germline V gene sequence: CDR1 MNHEY, CDR2 SVGAGI. Repertoires were generated with immunoSEQ multiplex PCR, while TCRdb's copy carries only in-frame clones and drops some. The table records around 420,000 clones, 88% of them present only once. The V gene is TRBV6-5, the J gene TRBJ1-1, with 9 bases identical to TRBD1. Sequenced input: PBMCs or T cells enriched from blood (not recorded which). The origin of this receptor is a woman aged 40 to 55 with acute COVID-19. The CDR3 reads CASTRDRVSNTEAFF. CDR3 bases: TGTGCCAGCACCCGGGACAGGGTGAGTAACACTGAAGCTTTCTTT.